Included here is one TCR beta chain sequence, with context. The antigen remains undetermined. Germline loops: CDR1 SGHTA, CDR2 FQGNSA. The J segment lost 8 bases and the V segment lost 2 bases, leaving 9 bases of the junction unmatched. The CDR3 spans 15 residues. Measured with immunoSEQ multiplex PCR; TCRdb has only the in-frame clones, and not every one. Among 30,000 to 35,000 clones listed, about 76% were seen once. This sample is part of a study of OX40 agonist ivuxolimab in advanced cancers. Study results and limitations: At 0.1 to 3.0 mg/kg, CD4+ and CD8+ blood T cells expanded clonally by week 6.

The TCR sequence derives from an adult with an advanced solid tumor such as melanoma, head and neck, liver or kidney cancer. This sample comprised CD4+ or CD8+ T cells sorted from blood, obtained in a trial of the OX40 agonist ivuxolimab. V is TRBV7-2 and J is TRBJ1-2; 9 nucleotides align to TRBD1. The CDR3 protein is CASSLSVQGAGGYTF. In DNA form, the CDR3 reads TGTGCCAGCAGCTTATCAGTACAGGGGGCCGGCGGCTACACCTTC. Full variable domain (outside the CDR3, taken from reference TRBV7-2 and TRBJ1-2): GAGVSQSPSNKVTEKGKDVELRCDPISGHTALYWYRQSLGQGLEFLIYFQGNSAPDKSGLPSDRFSAERTGGSVSTLTIQRTQQEDSAVYLCASSLSVQGAGGYTFGSGTRLTVV.